The present T cell receptor (beta chain) was sequenced within a study of control samples from healthy donors and cancer patients. This clone was observed once. Sequencing was performed with immunoSEQ multiplex PCR; in TCRdb, only in-frame clones are kept and a portion is missing. The sample comprises some 100,000 clones, about 91% of which are singletons, and about 14% rests with the top ten. The germline V and J ends were trimmed by 6 bases and 5 bases, with 16 bases remaining between them. This CDR3 is built from 15 residues. From germline, CDR1 is MNHEY and CDR2 SVGAGI. The specimen was blood. This clonotype originated in a man younger than 45 in good health. This chain connects TRBV6-5 to TRBJ2-2, with D possibly matching TRBD2 (5 bases). The CDR3 region is CASSRGSWRTGELFF. CDR3 DNA: TGTGCCAGCAGCAGAGGGTCCTGGAGGACCGGGGAGCTGTTTTTT.